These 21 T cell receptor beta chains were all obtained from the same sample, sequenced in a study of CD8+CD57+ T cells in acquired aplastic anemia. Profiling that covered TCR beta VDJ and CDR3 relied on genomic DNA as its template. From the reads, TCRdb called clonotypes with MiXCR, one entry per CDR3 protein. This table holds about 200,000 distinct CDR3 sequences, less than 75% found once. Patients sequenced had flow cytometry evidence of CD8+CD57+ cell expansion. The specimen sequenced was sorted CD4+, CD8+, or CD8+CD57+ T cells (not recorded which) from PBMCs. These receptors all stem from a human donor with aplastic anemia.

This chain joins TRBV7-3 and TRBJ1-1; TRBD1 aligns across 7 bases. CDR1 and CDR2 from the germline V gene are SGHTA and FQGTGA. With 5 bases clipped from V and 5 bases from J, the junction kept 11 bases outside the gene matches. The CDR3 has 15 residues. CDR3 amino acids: CASSPQAGGLTEAFF. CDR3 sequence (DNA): TGTGCCAGCAGCCCCCAGGCAGGGGGGTTGACTGAAGCTTTCTTT.

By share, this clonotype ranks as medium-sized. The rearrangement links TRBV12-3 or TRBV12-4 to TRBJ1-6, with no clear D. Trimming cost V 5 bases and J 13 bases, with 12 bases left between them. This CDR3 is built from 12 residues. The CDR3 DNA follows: TGTGCCAGCAGTGCGGGTAGTTTTCCCCTCCACTTT. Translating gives CASSAGSFPLHF.

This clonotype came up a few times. The CDR3 loop is CAISDSGNEQFF. The CDR3 DNA reads TGTGCCATCAGTGATTCGGGGAATGAGCAGTTCTTC. This chain uses TRBV10-3 with TRBJ2-1; D is perhaps TRBD2 (5 bases). The CDR3 spans 12 residues. Looked up from germline, CDR1 is ENHRY and CDR2 is SYGVKD. V was pared by 3 bases and J by 7 bases, with 7 bases between.

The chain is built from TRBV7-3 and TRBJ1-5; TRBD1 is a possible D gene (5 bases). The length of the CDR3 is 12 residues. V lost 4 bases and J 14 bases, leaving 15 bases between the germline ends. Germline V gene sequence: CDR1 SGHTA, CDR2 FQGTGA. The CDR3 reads CASSYLGGDEHF. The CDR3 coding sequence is TGTGCCAGCAGCTATCTGGGGGGTGATGAGCATTTT.

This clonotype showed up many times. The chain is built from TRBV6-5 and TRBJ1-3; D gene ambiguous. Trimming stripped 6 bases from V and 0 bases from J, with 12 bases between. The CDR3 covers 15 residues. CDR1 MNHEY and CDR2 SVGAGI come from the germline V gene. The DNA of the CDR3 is TGTGCCAGCAGCCTGAGTGGGAGCTCTGGAAACACCATATATTTT. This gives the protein CASSLSGSSGNTIYF.

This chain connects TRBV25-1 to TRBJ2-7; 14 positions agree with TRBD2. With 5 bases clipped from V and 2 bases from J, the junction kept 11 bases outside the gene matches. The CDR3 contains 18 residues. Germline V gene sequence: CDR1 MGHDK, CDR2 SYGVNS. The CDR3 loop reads CASSQRPGTSGGAYEQYF. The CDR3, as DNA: TGTGCCAGCAGTCAAAGGCCCGGGACTAGCGGGGGTGCCTACGAGCAGTACTTC.

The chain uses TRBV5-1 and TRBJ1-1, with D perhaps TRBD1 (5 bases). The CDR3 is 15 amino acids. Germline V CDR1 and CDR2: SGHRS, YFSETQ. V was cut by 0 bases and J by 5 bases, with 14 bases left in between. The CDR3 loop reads CASSLGGTGITEAFF. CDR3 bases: TGCGCCAGCAGCTTGGGAGGGACCGGGATAACTGAAGCTTTCTTT. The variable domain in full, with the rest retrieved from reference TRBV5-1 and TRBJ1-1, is KAGVTQTPRYLIKTRGQQVTLSCSPISGHRSVSWYQQTPGQGLQFLFEYFSETQRNKGNFPGRFSGRQFSNSRSEMNVSTLELGDSALYLCASSLGGTGITEAFFGQGTRLTVV.

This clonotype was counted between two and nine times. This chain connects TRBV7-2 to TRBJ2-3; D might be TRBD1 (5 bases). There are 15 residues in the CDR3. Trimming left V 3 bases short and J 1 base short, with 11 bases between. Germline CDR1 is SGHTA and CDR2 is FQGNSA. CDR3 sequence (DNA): TGTGCCAGCAGCTTGGGGCTAGTGCGCACAGATACGCAGTATTTT. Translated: CASSLGLVRTDTQYF.

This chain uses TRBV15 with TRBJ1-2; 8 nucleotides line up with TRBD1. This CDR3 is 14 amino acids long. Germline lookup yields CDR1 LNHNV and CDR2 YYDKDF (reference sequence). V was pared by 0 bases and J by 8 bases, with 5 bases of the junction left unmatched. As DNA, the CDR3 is TGTGCCACCAGCAGAGACGTCAGGGGGCAGGGCTACACCTTC. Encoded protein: CATSRDVRGQGYTF.

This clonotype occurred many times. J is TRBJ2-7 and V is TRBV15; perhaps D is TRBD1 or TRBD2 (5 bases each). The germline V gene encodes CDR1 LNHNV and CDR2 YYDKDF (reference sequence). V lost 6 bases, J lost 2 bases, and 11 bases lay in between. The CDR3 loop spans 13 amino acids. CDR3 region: CATRALGAYEQYF. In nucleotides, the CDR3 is TGTGCCACCAGGGCCTTGGGGGCCTACGAGCAGTACTTC.

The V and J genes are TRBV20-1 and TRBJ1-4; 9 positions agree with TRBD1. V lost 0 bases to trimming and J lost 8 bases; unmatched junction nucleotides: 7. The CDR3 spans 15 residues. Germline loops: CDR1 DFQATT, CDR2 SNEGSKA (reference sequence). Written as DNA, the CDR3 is TGCAGTGCTAGAGATGGGGACAGGGAGAGGGAAAAACTGTTTTTT. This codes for CSARDGDREREKLFF.

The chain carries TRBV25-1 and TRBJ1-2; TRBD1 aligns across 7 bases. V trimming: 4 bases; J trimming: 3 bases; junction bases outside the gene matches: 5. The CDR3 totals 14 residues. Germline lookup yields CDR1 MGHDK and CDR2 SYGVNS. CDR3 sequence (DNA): TGTGCCAGCAGTGCCATGCAGGGGGACTATGGCTACACCTTC. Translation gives CASSAMQGDYGYTF.

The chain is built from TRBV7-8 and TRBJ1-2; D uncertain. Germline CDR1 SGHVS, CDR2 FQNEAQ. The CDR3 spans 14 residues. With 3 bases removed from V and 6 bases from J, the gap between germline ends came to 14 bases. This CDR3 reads CASSFGPRPDGYTF. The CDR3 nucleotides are TGTGCCAGCAGCTTCGGGCCCCGGCCCGATGGCTACACCTTC.

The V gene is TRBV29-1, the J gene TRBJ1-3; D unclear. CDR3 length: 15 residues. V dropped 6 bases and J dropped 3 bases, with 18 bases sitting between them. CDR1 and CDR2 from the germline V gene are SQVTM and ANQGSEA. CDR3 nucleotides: TGCAGCGTAGCCTGGGAACCTCGAGATGGAAACACCATATATTTT. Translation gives CSVAWEPRDGNTIYF.

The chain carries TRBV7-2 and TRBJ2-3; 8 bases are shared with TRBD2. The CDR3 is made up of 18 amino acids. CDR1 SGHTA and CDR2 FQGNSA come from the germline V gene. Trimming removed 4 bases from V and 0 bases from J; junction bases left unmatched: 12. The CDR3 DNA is TGTGCCAGCAGCTCCTCTACTTATAGCGGGGCTAGCACAGATACGCAGTATTTT. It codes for CASSSSTYSGASTDTQYF.

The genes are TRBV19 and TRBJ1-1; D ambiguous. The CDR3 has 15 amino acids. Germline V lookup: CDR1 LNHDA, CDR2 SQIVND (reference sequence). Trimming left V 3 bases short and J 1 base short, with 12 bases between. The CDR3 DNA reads TGTGCCAGTAGTATGTATTGGGCAGGGAACACTGAAGCTTTCTTT. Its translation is CASSMYWAGNTEAFF. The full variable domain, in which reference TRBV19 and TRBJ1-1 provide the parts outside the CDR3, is DGGITQSPKYLFRKEGQNVTLSCEQNLNHDAMYWYRQDPGQGLRLIYYSQIVNDFQKGDIAEGYSVSREKKESFPLTVTSAQKNPTAFYLCASSMYWAGNTEAFFGQGTRLTVV.

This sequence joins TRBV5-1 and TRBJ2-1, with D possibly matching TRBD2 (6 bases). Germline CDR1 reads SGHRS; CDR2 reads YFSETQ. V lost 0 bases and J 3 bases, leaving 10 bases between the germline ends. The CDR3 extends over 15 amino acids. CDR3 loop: CASSLAGERYNEQFF. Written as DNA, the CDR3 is TGCGCCAGCAGCTTGGCGGGGGAGCGCTACAATGAGCAGTTCTTC.

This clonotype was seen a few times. CDR3 DNA sequence: TGTGCCAGTAGTAGCAGGGGAAGTTCACCCCTCCACTTT. Its translation is CASSSRGSSPLHF. The gene calls are TRBV19 and TRBJ1-6; the D gene is possibly TRBD1 (6 bases). The germline V gene encodes CDR1 LNHDA and CDR2 SQIVND (reference sequence). V was trimmed by 4 bases and J by 9 bases, leaving 10 bases between them. The CDR3 has 13 residues.

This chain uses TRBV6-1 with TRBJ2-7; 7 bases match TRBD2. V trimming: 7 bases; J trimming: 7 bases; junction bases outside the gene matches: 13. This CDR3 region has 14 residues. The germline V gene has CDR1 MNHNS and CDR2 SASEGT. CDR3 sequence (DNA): TGTGCCAGCACTCAGGTCGGGGGGTCTTGGGAGCAGTACTTC. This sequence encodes CASTQVGGSWEQYF.

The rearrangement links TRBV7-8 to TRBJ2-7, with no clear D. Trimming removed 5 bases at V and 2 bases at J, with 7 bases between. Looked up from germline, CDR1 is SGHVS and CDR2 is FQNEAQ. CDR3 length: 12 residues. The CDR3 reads CASSPHAYEQYF. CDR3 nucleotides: TGTGCCAGCAGCCCTCACGCCTACGAGCAGTACTTC.

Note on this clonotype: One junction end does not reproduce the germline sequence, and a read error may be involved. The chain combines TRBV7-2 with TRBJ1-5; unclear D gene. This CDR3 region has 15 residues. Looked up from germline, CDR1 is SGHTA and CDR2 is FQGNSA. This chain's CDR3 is CASSLDGTSNQPQHF. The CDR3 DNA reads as TGTGCCAGCAGTTTAGACGGAACTAGCAATCAGCCCCAGCATTTT.